A single TCR beta chain is shown here with its context. The antigen remains undetermined. An input of about 0.5 to 1 ug of RNA was subjected to reverse transcription using random hexamers. The method of amplification for TCR beta CDR3 was immunoSEQ multiplex PCR, covering 54 Vbeta and 13 Jbeta. Each CDR3 protein gets one entry after TCRdb re-called the immunoSEQ multiplex PCR reads with MiXCR. Of approximately 140,000 distinct CDR3 sequences in the sample, nearly 95% were seen once. The sample comes from a study of CD8 T cells in Susac syndrome. Study-wide findings and caveats: As the study acknowledged, the number of individuals in its TCR sequencing and HLA analysis was relatively small.

Blood CD8+ and CD4+ T cells underwent high-throughput TCR beta sequencing. Negative isolation was used for CD8+ and CD4+ T cells, and FACS enrichment was applied to TEMRA cells. The sequence derives from a human donor in good health. Sequenced material: CD8+ T cells from PBMCs.

CDR3 region: CASTIWGSGTEAFF. The CDR3 DNA sequence: TGTGCCAGCACCATATGGGGGTCTGGCACTGAAGCTTTCTTT. The V gene is TRBV6-2 or TRBV6-3, the J gene TRBJ1-1; TRBD1 is a possible D gene (5 bases). V shed 7 bases and J shed 4 bases, with 16 bases lying between them. The CDR3 sequence is 14 residues long. Germline values: CDR1 MNHEY, CDR2 SVGEGT.